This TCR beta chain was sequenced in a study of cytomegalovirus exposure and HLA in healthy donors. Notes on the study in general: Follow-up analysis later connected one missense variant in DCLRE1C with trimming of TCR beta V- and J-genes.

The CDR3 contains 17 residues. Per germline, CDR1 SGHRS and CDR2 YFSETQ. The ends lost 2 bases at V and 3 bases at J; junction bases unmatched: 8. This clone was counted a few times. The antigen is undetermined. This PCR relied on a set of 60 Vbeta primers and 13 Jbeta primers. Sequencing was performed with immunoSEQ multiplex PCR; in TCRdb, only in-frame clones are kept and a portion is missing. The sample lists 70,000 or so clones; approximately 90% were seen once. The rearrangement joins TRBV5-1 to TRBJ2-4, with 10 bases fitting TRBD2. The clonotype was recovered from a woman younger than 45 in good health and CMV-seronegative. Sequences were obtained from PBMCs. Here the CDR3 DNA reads TGCGCCAGCAGCTTTCCCGGACTAGCGGCCAGCAAAAACATTCAGTACTTC. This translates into CASSFPGLAASKNIQYF.